This TCR beta chain was observed in a study of cytotoxic CD8 clonotypes in ibrutinib-treated CLL. Study-wide results and limits: The public clonotypes identified were infrequent and showed contraction or stability on treatment. Against age-matched healthy donors, baseline clonality ran higher and tracked circulating CD8+ T-cell counts.

Comment on this clone: Its antigen remains unidentified.

The targeted sequencing depth was 1 in 200,000 to 1 in 1 million T cells. Method: immunoSEQ multiplex PCR; TCRdb's copy keeps in-frame clones and lacks some. Found here are approximately 150,000 clones, roughly 88% of them singletons; the top ten hold about 2.9%. Germline CDR1 reads SGHAT; CDR2 reads FQNNGV. V trimming: 5 bases; J trimming: 3 bases; junction bases outside the gene matches: 5. The CDR3 consists of 14 residues. The chain has TRBV11-2 and TRBJ1-1, with 8 bases aligning to TRBD1. The sample consisted of PBMCs, taken at disease progression, from a patient treated with ibrutinib. The sequence derives from a human donor with chronic lymphocytic leukemia. The DNA of the CDR3 is TGTGCCAGCAGCCCCAGGGGGCTGGACACTGAAGCTTTCTTT. It encodes CASSPRGLDTEAFF. The full variable domain, completed using reference TRBV11-2 and TRBJ1-1, is EAGVAQSPRYKIIEKRQSVAFWCNPISGHATLYWYQQILGQGPKLLIQFQNNGVVDDSQLPKDRFSAERLKGVDSTLKIQPAKLEDSAVYLCASSPRGLDTEAFFGQGTRLTVV.